These 22 T cell receptor beta chains were sequenced from one sample in a study of blood T cells in healthy people across ages. PCR was performed a second time for 7 to 11 cycles using a sample-barcoded 5' primer and a J-beta primer mix. In TCRdb, the 5' RACE reads were re-called with MiXCR into one record per CDR3 protein. The sample includes about 1.8 million distinct CDR3 sequences, about 50% of them seen just once. The material sequenced was blood. The receptor set was obtained from a woman in her thirties or forties in good health.

The sample holds one count of this clonotype. A much larger clone lies one base from this, so it may be a read error. This sequence joins TRBV29-1 and TRBJ1-4; 7 nucleotides agree with TRBD1. The CDR3 consists of 15 residues. The V gene end was trimmed by 4 bases and the J gene end by 4 bases; junction bases not matched to a gene: 9. The V gene's germline CDR1 is SQVTM and CDR2 ANQGSEA. In DNA form, the CDR3 reads TGCAGCGTTGCCCGCGCGACAGGGCTTAATGAAAAACTGTTTTTT. This codes for CSVARATGLNEKLFF.

The chain recombines TRBV24-1 with TRBJ2-1; no clear D. Trimming stripped 4 bases from V and 8 bases from J, with 11 bases between. The CDR3 contains 13 residues. Germline V CDR1 and CDR2: KGHDR, SFDVKD. This CDR3 reads CATSDPDLDEQFF. For the CDR3, the DNA is TGTGCCACCAGTGACCCGGACCTCGATGAGCAGTTCTTC.

The chain has TRBV4-3 and TRBJ2-3; 10 bases agree with TRBD2. V was clipped by 0 bases and J by 4 bases; unmatched bases: 4. Germline CDR1 LGHNA, CDR2 YSLEER. The CDR3 is 16 residues long. CDR3: CASSQEAGGLADTQYF. CDR3 nucleotide sequence: TGCGCCAGCAGCCAAGAAGCGGGGGGGCTTGCAGATACGCAGTATTTT.

The chain employs TRBV3-1 and TRBJ2-1; TRBD1 is a possible D gene (5 bases). Germline CDR1 and CDR2: LGHDT and YNNKEL (reference sequence). Trimming cost V 3 bases and J 14 bases, with 23 bases left between them. The CDR3 has 15 amino acids. The CDR3 is CASSHSDQKRKGKFF. For the CDR3, the DNA is TGTGCCAGCAGCCATTCGGACCAAAAACGTAAGGGGAAGTTCTTC.

There are a few counts of this clonotype. The gene calls are TRBV4-1 and TRBJ2-1; the D gene could be TRBD1 or TRBD2 (6 bases each). The CDR3 sequence is 16 residues long. Trimming left V 1 base short and J 4 bases short, with 14 bases between. CDR1 and CDR2 (germline): MGHRA, YSYEKL. The CDR3 sequence: CASSQGGALSYNEQFF. The CDR3 coding sequence is TGCGCCAGCAGCCAAGGGGGGGCCCTTTCTTACAATGAGCAGTTCTTC.

The genes are TRBV4-2 and TRBJ2-7, with D maybe TRBD1 (5 bases). CDR3 length equals 13 residues. V shed 7 bases and J shed 7 bases, with 17 bases lying between them. Germline values: CDR1 LGHNA, CDR2 YNFKEQ. The CDR3 DNA reads TGTGCCAGCACAGACAGAGGCATCAATGAGCAGTACTTC. Translation gives CASTDRGINEQYF.

This clonotype was observed once. The rearrangement joins TRBV2 to TRBJ2-2; 12 bases are a match to TRBD2. The CDR3 covers 17 residues. In germline, CDR1 is SNHLY, CDR2 FYNNEI. Trimming at V came to 4 bases and at J to 1 base, leaving 4 bases not matched to a gene. DNA of the CDR3: TGTGCCAGCAGTGTGACGACTAGCGGGGGGAACACCGGGGAGCTGTTTTTT. Its translation is CASSVTTSGGNTGELFF.

This clonotype was detected a few times. The rearrangement uses TRBV29-1 and TRBJ2-4, with D possibly called TRBD1 or TRBD2 (7 bases each). Germline assignment: CDR1 SQVTM and CDR2 ANQGSEA. The length of the CDR3 is 15 residues. The ends were cut back, 6 bases at V and 0 bases at J, with 15 bases in the middle. DNA for the CDR3: TGCAGCGTCGCAGGGGGGGATCGAGCCAAAAACATTCAGTACTTC. Translating gives CSVAGGDRAKNIQYF.

This clonotype has only a few counts. The V gene is TRBV20-1, the J gene TRBJ2-1; TRBD2 agrees at 9 bases. CDR3 length equals 19 residues. With V trimmed by 3 bases and J by 6 bases, 21 bases remained unmatched. In germline, CDR1 is DFQATT, CDR2 SNEGSKA (reference sequence). The CDR3: CSARWDSGGLSSTGNEQFF. CDR3 DNA: TGCAGTGCTAGGTGGGATAGCGGGGGACTATCCTCCACAGGCAATGAGCAGTTCTTC.

This chain joins TRBV4-1 and TRBJ2-1; 9 bases match TRBD1. The CDR3 has 14 amino acids. Trimming cost V 4 bases and J 8 bases; bases outside gene matches: 6. Germline CDR1 reads MGHRA; CDR2 reads YSYEKL. The CDR3 spells CASSRPGQGHEQFF. Written as DNA, the CDR3 is TGCGCCAGCAGCCGCCCGGGACAGGGCCATGAGCAGTTCTTC.

The chain uses TRBV5-5 and TRBJ1-1, with no clear D. V was cut by 4 bases and J by 3 bases, with 10 bases left in between. The length of the CDR3 is 13 residues. In germline, CDR1 is SGHKS, CDR2 YYEKEE (reference sequence). Here the CDR3 reads CASSGRADTEAFF. In DNA form, the CDR3 reads TGTGCCAGCAGCGGAAGGGCTGACACTGAAGCTTTCTTT.

The V gene is TRBV7-9, the J gene TRBJ1-6; the D gene is possibly TRBD1 (6 bases). CDR3 length equals 17 residues. Germline CDR1 SEHNR, CDR2 FQNEAQ (reference sequence). V was cut by 1 base and J by 4 bases, with 14 bases left in between. CDR3 sequence reads: CASSLVSSGVYNSPLHF. The CDR3 DNA reads TGTGCCAGCAGCTTAGTCTCTTCAGGGGTTTATAATTCACCCCTCCACTTT.

The chain links TRBV6-5 to TRBJ2-7; D perhaps matches TRBD2 (5 bases). V was pared by 5 bases and J by 6 bases, with 14 bases between. Germline V CDR1 and CDR2: MNHEY, SVGAGI. The CDR3 has 13 amino acids. The CDR3 here is CASSPHRRGEQYF. CDR3 DNA sequence: TGTGCCAGCAGTCCCCACCGCCGGGGCGAGCAGTACTTC.

Of note for this clonotype: An end of the junction does not agree with germline; a read error may underlie this. The chain carries TRBV28 and TRBJ2-1; perhaps TRBD1 as D (6 bases). Germline V lookup: CDR1 MDHEN, CDR2 SYDVKM. This CDR3 contains 14 residues. CDR3 sequence: CASSGFPGVDERFF. The CDR3 DNA follows: TGTGCCAGCAGTGGATTTCCAGGGGTGGATGAGCGGTTCTTC.

This chain links TRBV11-2 with TRBJ2-3; 8 bases line up with TRBD2. The V gene end was trimmed by 6 bases and the J gene end by 2 bases; junction bases not matched to a gene: 13. This CDR3 has 17 residues. Per the germline V gene, CDR1 is SGHAT and CDR2 is FQNNGV. DNA for the CDR3: TGTGCCAGCAGGGGGGCGGGGGGCCACCTTCTCACAGATACGCAGTATTTT. Its translation is CASRGAGGHLLTDTQYF.

This chain connects TRBV9 to TRBJ1-5; D remains ambiguous. V was clipped by 2 bases and J by 0 bases, with 6 bases between them. CDR3 size: 14 residues. CDR1 is SGDLS, CDR2 YYNGEE, per germline. CDR3 protein: CASSVDGSNQPQHF. Written as DNA, the CDR3 is TGTGCCAGCAGCGTCGACGGTAGCAATCAGCCCCAGCATTTT.

This clonotype was seen a handful of times. The J gene is TRBJ1-4, the V gene TRBV7-8; D perhaps matches TRBD1 (6 bases). The CDR3 is 15 amino acids. The germline V gene encodes CDR1 SGHVS and CDR2 FQNEAQ. Between the trimmed V and J ends, which lost 3 bases and 2 bases, there was a span of 10 bases. In DNA form, the CDR3 reads TGTGCCAGCAGCTTTCAGGGGTGGACTAATGAAAAACTGTTTTTT. This sequence encodes CASSFQGWTNEKLFF.

The chain links TRBV6-6 to TRBJ2-7, with D uncertain. The V end was cut by 7 bases, the J end by 2 bases, with 12 bases between. CDR1 is MNHNY and CDR2 is SVGAGI in the germline V gene (reference sequence). This CDR3 is built from 13 residues. The CDR3, as DNA: TGTGCCAGCACCACCGACGGAGCCTACGAGCAGTACTTC. Protein: CASTTDGAYEQYF.

V is TRBV6-4 and J is TRBJ1-2; 7 nucleotides match TRBD1. The trim removed 10 bases at V and 1 base at J, leaving 12 bases unmatched. The CDR3 loop spans 15 amino acids. In germline, CDR1 is MRHNA, CDR2 SNTAGT. As DNA, the CDR3 is TGTGCCAACAGACGGACCGGGACAGTTAACTATGGCTACACCTTC. It specifies CANRRTGTVNYGYTF.

The chain carries TRBV14 and TRBJ2-7; either TRBD1 or TRBD2 may fit D (5 bases each). Trimming shortened V by 0 bases and J by 6 bases, and 21 bases separated the two germline ends. This CDR3 contains 17 residues. Per germline, CDR1 SGHDN and CDR2 FVKESK. CDR3 nucleotides: TGTGCCAGCAGCCAAGATAGCCCGGGGCGATGTCTGTGCGAGCAGTACTTC. Encoded protein: CASSQDSPGRCLCEQYF. Filled out from reference TRBV14 and TRBJ2-7, the complete variable domain reads EAGVTQFPSHSVIEKGQTVTLRCDPISGHDNLYWYRRVMGKEIKFLLHFVKESKQDESGMPNNRFLAERTGGTYSTLKVQPAELEDSGVYFCASSQDSPGRCLCEQYFGPGTRLTVT.

This clonotype came up many times. This chain links TRBV4-1 with TRBJ2-5; D gene unclear. Germline CDR1 MGHRA, CDR2 YSYEKL. V lost 0 bases and J lost 0, with 5 bases in between. The CDR3 spans 14 residues. The CDR3 DNA is TGCGCCAGCAGCCAAGATCCCAACCAAGAGACCCAGTACTTC. Translated, it gives CASSQDPNQETQYF.

The J gene is TRBJ1-4, the V gene TRBV5-1; D is possibly TRBD1 (5 bases). The V end was cut by 6 bases, the J end by 3 bases, with 15 bases between. Germline values: CDR1 SGHRS, CDR2 YFSETQ. The CDR3 loop spans 15 amino acids. The CDR3: CASTQNGHANEKLFF. CDR3 DNA: TGCGCCAGCACCCAAAACGGACACGCTAATGAAAAACTGTTTTTT.